This T cell receptor beta chain was recorded in a study of CD8+ T cells in alopecia areata. Study results and limitations: Especially in alopecia totalis/universalis, lesional scalp showed greater clonality than normal scalp did.

Reverse transcription of extracted RNA yielded cDNA, which provided the sequencing template. Assay: immunoSEQ multiplex PCR; the TCRdb copy retains only in-frame clones and omits some. Counted here are around 8,000 clones, less than 85% occurring once; the ten biggest clones make up more than 2.5%. Four to six patients' CD4+ populations were sorted into CD25+CD127- cells. The CDR3 has 17 amino acids. In germline, CDR1 is MGHRA, CDR2 YSYEKL. The V end was cut by 0 bases, the J end by 6 bases, with 18 bases between. Concerning this clone itself: The antigen is undetermined.

The chain combines TRBV4-1 with TRBJ2-1; D unclear. The TCR comes from a human donor with alopecia areata. Source material: CD4+ Tregs sorted from blood. CDR3 bases: TGCGCCAGCAGCCAAGATCTTCAGGTAGGGATATTCAATGAGCAGTTCTTC. Translation: CASSQDLQVGIFNEQFF.